These 10 T cell receptor beta chains share one sample of origin, sequenced in a study of blood T cell repertoires in COVID-19. Produced via immunoSEQ multiplex PCR; TCRdb's table is partial and in-frame only. The sample holds over 250,000 clones, 80% to 90% seen once. Specimen: peripheral blood. These receptors all come from a woman in her forties who had recovered from COVID-19.

The chain links TRBV24-1 to TRBJ2-5; 7 nucleotides align to TRBD2. Trimming took 4 bases from V and 5 from J; bases not matched to a gene: 9. CDR1 is KGHDR and CDR2 is SFDVKD in the germline V gene. CDR3 length: 15 amino acids. CDR3 coding DNA: TGTGCCACCAGTGACCCCGGACGGGGAGGGGAGACCCAGTACTTC. This encodes CATSDPGRGGETQYF.

The chain carries TRBV13 and TRBJ2-1, with 9 bases matching TRBD2. The V segment lost 4 bases and the J segment 7 bases; nucleotides outside the gene matches: 11. The CDR3 loop spans 16 amino acids. Germline V gene lookup returns CDR1 PRHDT and CDR2 FYEKMQ (reference sequence). CDR3 loop: CASSSRRRGGQNEQFF. CDR3 DNA sequence: TGTGCCAGCAGCTCCCGGCGGCGGGGGGGCCAGAATGAGCAGTTCTTC.

The rearrangement uses TRBV19 and TRBJ2-7, with D maybe TRBD1 (5 bases). V gave up 4 bases and J gave up 2 bases, with 15 bases separating them. Per the germline V gene, CDR1 is LNHDA and CDR2 is SQIVND (reference sequence). The CDR3 is 15 amino acids. CDR3 region: CASSTYQGRAYEQYF. The DNA of the CDR3 is TGTGCCAGTAGTACCTACCAGGGTCGGGCCTACGAGCAGTACTTC.

This clone appeared once. The V and J genes are TRBV6-1 and TRBJ1-5; 9 bases are a match to TRBD1. The germline gives CDR1 MNHNS, CDR2 SASEGT. The CDR3 is 14 residues long. Trimming removed 3 bases from V and 7 bases from J; junction bases left unmatched: 4. CDR3 nucleotide sequence: TGTGCCAGCAGTGAGCGGACAGGGGACCAGCCCCAGCATTTT. Amino acids: CASSERTGDQPQHF.

This chain joins TRBV4-3 and TRBJ1-2, with D maybe TRBD1 (6 bases). This CDR3 region has 15 residues. The V end was cut by 4 bases, the J end by 8 bases, with 20 bases between. CDR1 is LGHNA and CDR2 is YSLEER in the germline V gene. This chain's CDR3 is CASSLTGQTGRGYTF. CDR3 bases: TGCGCCAGCAGCCTAACCGGACAGACGGGAAGGGGCTACACCTTC.

The rearrangement joins TRBV11-2 to TRBJ2-2; maybe TRBD2 (5 bases). The germline V gene encodes CDR1 SGHAT and CDR2 FQNNGV. V lost 6 bases and J lost 4, with 12 bases in between. CDR3 length: 14 amino acids. In DNA, the CDR3 is TGTGCCAGCAGGCCCGGGATACGCACCGGGGAGCTGTTTTTT. It is translated as CASRPGIRTGELFF.

This clone was counted between two and nine times. The rearrangement uses TRBV5-1 and TRBJ1-4; maybe TRBD1 (6 bases). Looked up from germline, CDR1 is SGHRS and CDR2 is YFSETQ. The CDR3 has 15 amino acids. The ends were cut back, 0 bases at V and 3 bases at J, with 9 bases in the middle. CDR3 DNA sequence: TGCGCCAGCAGCTTGGGTTCAGGGGCTAATGAAAAACTGTTTTTT. The encoded protein is CASSLGSGANEKLFF.

The chain joins TRBV4-3 to TRBJ2-3, with 7 positions matching TRBD2. Per the germline V gene, CDR1 is LGHNA and CDR2 is YSLEER. This CDR3 is built from 18 residues. V shed 1 base, J shed 6 bases, and the junction held 16 bases outside the gene matches. CDR3 sequence: CASSQGVRTSRVSDTQYF. CDR3 in DNA: TGCGCCAGCAGCCAAGGGGTGAGGACTAGTCGGGTGTCGGATACGCAGTATTTT.

This rearrangement joins TRBV11-2 to TRBJ2-4; possible D gene TRBD2, 6 bases. V lost 1 base and J lost 2, with 15 bases in between. CDR3 length: 17 residues. Germline CDR1 and CDR2: SGHAT and FQNNGV. CDR3 sequence reads: CASSLGTGVKSKNIQYF. The CDR3 DNA reads as TGTGCCAGCAGCTTAGGAACGGGGGTTAAATCCAAAAACATTCAGTACTTC.

V and J are TRBV5-1 and TRBJ1-6; a weak D match, TRBD1 (6 bases). Germline loops: CDR1 SGHRS, CDR2 YFSETQ. V lost 0 bases to trimming and J lost 5 bases, with 15 bases between them. The CDR3 length is 17 residues. The CDR3 DNA follows: TGCGCCAGCAGCTTGGATAGTGGGGGCGGACATAATTCACCCCTCCACTTT. Its translation is CASSLDSGGGHNSPLHF.